The 20 T cell receptor beta chains presented below share a single source sample, sequenced in a study of T-cell memory formation after mild COVID-19. MiXCR, applied by TCRdb to the 5' RACE reads, yields one record per CDR3 protein. The table includes around 450,000 distinct CDR3 sequences, more than 20% detected once. Sample: PBMCs or a T cell subset sorted from them (not recorded which). All receptors come from an adult woman who had mild COVID-19 (a few samples of this study predate the infection). Cell type and time point are not known.

V and J are TRBV11-2 and TRBJ1-2; 10 bases line up with TRBD1. The germline V gene encodes CDR1 SGHAT and CDR2 FQNNGV. V was pared by 6 bases and J by 7 bases, with 11 bases of the junction left unmatched. CDR3 length equals 15 residues. The CDR3 nucleotides are TGTGCCAGCAGGGGAATTGGGACAGGGGAATCTGGCTACACCTTC. Translated, it gives CASRGIGTGESGYTF.

This clonotype was counted between two and nine times. The gene calls are TRBV7-6 and TRBJ1-1; possible D gene TRBD1, 5 bases. The CDR3 is 14 residues long. The germline CDR1 and CDR2 sequences are SGHVS and FNYEAQ. V dropped 4 bases and J dropped 8 bases, with 17 bases sitting between them. For the CDR3, the DNA is TGTGCCAGCAGCTCCGGGACGGGGCAATCGGAAGCTTTCTTT. Its protein product is CASSSGTGQSEAFF.

This chain links TRBV20-1 with TRBJ1-1; D possibly corresponds to TRBD1 (6 bases). Trimming pared 6 bases from V and 1 base from J, leaving 18 bases between. Germline V gives CDR1 DFQATT, CDR2 SNEGSKA (reference sequence). The CDR3 totals 15 residues. The CDR3 DNA is TGCAGTGCCAACCTGTTCGCGGGACAGAACACTGAAGCTTTCTTT. Translating it yields CSANLFAGQNTEAFF.

The V and J genes are TRBV27 and TRBJ1-5, with 7 nucleotides matching TRBD1. J was trimmed by 2 bases and V by 6 bases; bases with no gene match: 7. The CDR3 has 15 amino acids. Per germline, CDR1 MNHEY and CDR2 SMNVEV (reference sequence). CDR3 region: CASSETGRGNQPQHF. The CDR3 coding sequence is TGTGCCAGCAGCGAGACAGGGCGCGGCAATCAGCCCCAGCATTTT.

This clonotype was seen only a few times. The gene calls are TRBV29-1 and TRBJ1-1, with 8 bases aligning to TRBD1. Germline V lookup: CDR1 SQVTM, CDR2 ANQGSEA. CDR3 length equals 13 residues. Unmatched junction bases numbered 7, after V lost 7 bases and J lost 3 bases. The DNA of the CDR3 is TGCAGCGCCGGAGCGGACAGGGACACTGAAGCTTTCTTT. Its protein product is CSAGADRDTEAFF.

The rearrangement joins TRBV12-3 or TRBV12-4 to TRBJ2-1; 10 bases agree with TRBD2. With 6 bases clipped from V and 6 bases from J, the junction kept 5 bases outside the gene matches. The CDR3 extends over 14 amino acids. The CDR3 sequence is CASSSSSGSNEQFF. The CDR3 DNA is TGTGCCAGCAGCTCGTCTAGCGGGAGCAATGAGCAGTTCTTC.

CDR3 in amino acids: CAISEGQPYGYTF. The DNA of the CDR3 is TGTGCCATCAGTGAGGGTCAGCCCTATGGCTACACCTTC. The chain is built from TRBV10-3 and TRBJ1-2, with unresolved D. The germline V gene encodes CDR1 ENHRY and CDR2 SYGVKD. The CDR3 sequence is 13 residues long. V was cut by 2 bases and J by 4 bases, with 8 bases left in between.

This clonotype was detected many times. This chain connects TRBV10-3 to TRBJ2-7; 8 bases match TRBD1. The CDR3 consists of 15 residues. V was pared by 5 bases and J by 6 bases, with 12 bases of the junction left unmatched. Germline CDR1 reads ENHRY; CDR2 reads SYGVKD. CDR3 coding DNA: TGTGCCATCAGTCACGGGACAGGCGAAGAACCCGAGCAGTACTTC. This codes for CAISHGTGEEPEQYF.

V is TRBV4-3 and J is TRBJ1-1; unclear D gene. The germline V and J ends were trimmed by 1 base and 5 bases, with 8 bases remaining between them. This CDR3 is 13 amino acids long. Germline CDR1 reads LGHNA; CDR2 reads YSLEER. CDR3 in amino acids: CASSQAARTEAFF. The CDR3 bases are TGCGCCAGCAGCCAAGCGGCAAGGACTGAAGCTTTCTTT.

The chain carries TRBV5-1 and TRBJ2-1, with 8 bases that match TRBD2. The CDR3 runs 14 residues. Unmatched junction bases numbered 5, after V lost 4 bases and J lost 5 bases. Germline V gene data show CDR1 as SGHRS and CDR2 as YFSETQ. CDR3 coding DNA: TGCGCCAGCAGCGTACTAGCGGAGAACAATGAGCAGTTCTTC. Protein sequence: CASSVLAENNEQFF.

This chain connects TRBV29-1 to TRBJ1-1; D might be TRBD1 (6 bases). The CDR3 extends over 12 amino acids. V was trimmed by 1 base and J by 8 bases, leaving 11 bases between them. Germline CDR1 is SQVTM and CDR2 is ANQGSEA. In DNA form, the CDR3 reads TGCAGCGTTGAAGCAGAGGACAGCGAAGCTTTCTTT. It yields the protein CSVEAEDSEAFF.

This clonotype was found a few times. The chain couples TRBV6-1 to TRBJ1-1, with D perhaps TRBD1 (6 bases). Trimming shortened V by 2 bases and J by 1 base, and 11 bases separated the two germline ends. This CDR3 contains 15 residues. Looked up from germline, CDR1 is MNHNS and CDR2 is SASEGT. The CDR3 DNA is TGTGCCAGCAGTGAAATCGACAGGCGGAACACTGAAGCTTTCTTT. It is translated as CASSEIDRRNTEAFF.

The CDR3 sequence is CASSYSGQGGTGAFF. DNA for the CDR3: TGTGCCAGCAGTTACTCAGGACAGGGGGGAACGGGGGCTTTCTTT. The chain has TRBV6-6 and TRBJ1-1, with TRBD1 matching over 10 bases. CDR3 length equals 15 residues. Per the germline V gene, CDR1 is MNHNY and CDR2 is SVGAGI (reference sequence). The V and J ends lost 0 bases and 11 bases, in that order; junction bases with no gene match: 9.

V usage is TRBV9 and J usage is TRBJ1-2; no clear D gene. The CDR3 has 12 residues. Germline V gene data show CDR1 as SGDLS and CDR2 as YYNGEE. Trimming took off 5 bases at V and 5 bases at J, with 10 bases between the two ends. The CDR3 nucleotides are TGTGCCAGCAGAGATGAGGGTTATGGCTACACCTTC. It codes for CASRDEGYGYTF. The full variable domain, its missing parts supplied by reference TRBV9 and TRBJ1-2, is DSGVTQTPKHLITATGQRVTLRCSPRSGDLSVYWYQQSLDQGLQFLIQYYNGEERAKGNILERFSAQQFPDLHSELNLSSLELGDSALYFCASRDEGYGYTFGSGTRLTVV.

This clonotype has a handful of counts. The chain recombines TRBV7-9 with TRBJ2-1; D not resolved. CDR1 and CDR2 from the germline V gene are SEHNR and FQNEAQ (reference sequence). The ends were cut back, 2 bases at V and 8 bases at J, with 16 bases in the middle. This CDR3 has 15 amino acids. The CDR3 DNA is TGTGCCAGCAGCTTAAGTCGGTCGGAAGAGGATGAGCAGTTCTTC. It yields the protein CASSLSRSEEDEQFF.

The rearrangement uses TRBV18 and TRBJ1-4; D perhaps matches TRBD1 (6 bases). The germline V and J ends were trimmed by 1 base and 5 bases, with 14 bases remaining between them. CDR1 KGHSH and CDR2 LQKENI come from the germline V gene. This CDR3 spans 16 amino acids. The CDR3 spells CASSPLKGTSNEKLFF. The CDR3 bases are TGTGCCAGCTCACCACTGAAGGGGACAAGCAATGAAAAACTGTTTTTT. The variable domain in full, with the rest retrieved from reference TRBV18 and TRBJ1-4, is NAGVMQNPRHLVRRRGQEARLRCSPMKGHSHVYWYRQLPEEGLKFMVYLQKENIIDESGMPKERFSAEFPKEGPSILRIQQVVRGDSAAYFCASSPLKGTSNEKLFFGSGTQLSVL.

The chain combines TRBV10-3 with TRBJ2-3, with D possibly being TRBD1 or TRBD2 (5 bases each). This CDR3 has 13 residues. Between the trimmed V and J ends, which lost 11 bases and 5 bases, there was a span of 17 bases. Germline V gene data show CDR1 as ENHRY and CDR2 as SYGVKD. CDR3 amino acids: CASGTSGLDTQYF. The CDR3 DNA sequence: TGTGCCTCCGGGACCAGCGGTTTAGATACGCAGTATTTT.

This clonotype was seen more than once but under ten times. This chain links TRBV20-1 with TRBJ2-3; TRBD1 or TRBD2 may be the D gene (5 bases each). Germline CDR1 reads DFQATT; CDR2 reads SNEGSKA (reference sequence). The CDR3 covers 15 residues. Trimming took 0 bases from V and 2 from J, leaving 12 bases between them. CDR3 loop: CSARDGRDLTDTQYF. The CDR3 region has the DNA TGCAGTGCTAGAGATGGCCGGGACCTCACAGATACGCAGTATTTT.

This clonotype was seen more than once but under ten times. A junction boundary mismatches the germline segment, possibly from a read error. This chain links TRBV7-9 with TRBJ1-2; no reliable D call. The CDR3 is 12 residues long. In germline, CDR1 is SEHNR, CDR2 FQNEAQ (reference sequence). The CDR3 sequence is CASSGRSYDYTF. CDR3 DNA sequence: TGTGCCAGCAGCGGGAGGAGTTATGACTACACCTTC. Together with reference TRBV7-9 and TRBJ1-2, the CDR3 gives the full variable domain: DTGVSQNPRHKITKRGQNVTFRCDPISEHNRLYWYRQTLGQGPEFLTYFQNEAQLEKSRLLSDRFSAERPKGSFSTLEIQRTEQGDSAMYLCASSGRSYDYTFGSGTRLTVV.

The CDR3 loop is CASSVGLAGAYNEQFF. The CDR3, as DNA: TGTGCCAGCAGTGTGGGACTAGCGGGGGCCTACAATGAGCAGTTCTTC. The V and J genes are TRBV6-4 and TRBJ2-1; 14 bases are a match to TRBD2. CDR3 length: 16 residues. Per the germline V gene, CDR1 is MRHNA and CDR2 is SNTAGT. Trimming cost V 4 bases and J 2 bases; bases outside gene matches: 1.